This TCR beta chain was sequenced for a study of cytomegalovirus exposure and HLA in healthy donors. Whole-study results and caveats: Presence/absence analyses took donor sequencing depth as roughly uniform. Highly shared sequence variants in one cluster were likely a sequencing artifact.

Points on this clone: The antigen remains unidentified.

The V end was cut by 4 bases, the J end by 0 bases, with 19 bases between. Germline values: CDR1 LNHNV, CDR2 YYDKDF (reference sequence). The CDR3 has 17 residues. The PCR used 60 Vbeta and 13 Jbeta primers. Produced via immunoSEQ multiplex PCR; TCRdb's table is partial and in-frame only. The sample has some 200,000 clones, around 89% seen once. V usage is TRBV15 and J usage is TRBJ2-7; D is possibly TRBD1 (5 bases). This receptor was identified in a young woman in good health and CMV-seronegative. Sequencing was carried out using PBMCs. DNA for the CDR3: TGTGCCACCAGCAACAATTACATTCAGGGCCCCTCCTACGAGCAGTACTTC. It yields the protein CATSNNYIQGPSYEQYF. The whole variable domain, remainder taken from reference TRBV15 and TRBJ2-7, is DAMVIQNPRYQVTQFGKPVTLSCSQTLNHNVMYWYQQKSSQAPKLLFHYYDKDFNNEADTPDNFQSRRPNTSFCFLDIRSPGLGDTAMYLCATSNNYIQGPSYEQYFGPGTRLTVT.